The entry below describes one T cell receptor beta chain. The V end lost 1 base, the J end lost 4 bases, and 11 bases lay between the germline ends. Germline CDR1 is SEHNR and CDR2 is FQNEAQ (reference sequence). The CDR3 has 14 amino acids. This sample is drawn from a study of blood T cell repertoires in COVID-19. Across the study: There were acute and convalescent COVID-19 samples, and they came from the United States, Italy and Spain. From T cells, B-cell-depleted T cells, or PBMCs came the material, which was cDNA or gDNA.

Repertoires were generated with immunoSEQ multiplex PCR, while TCRdb's copy carries only in-frame clones and drops some. The sample has roughly 31,000 clones, about nine tenths seen once. This chain uses TRBV7-9 with TRBJ2-7; D possibly corresponds to TRBD2 (6 bases). The specimen was peripheral blood. The TCR originated in a human donor with active COVID-19. The donor label of this sample is uncertain. The CDR3 protein is CASSLGGTEYEQYF. The CDR3 coding sequence is TGTGCCAGCAGCTTAGGGGGGACTGAATACGAGCAGTACTTC. The whole variable domain, filled in from reference TRBV7-9 and TRBJ2-7, reads DTGVSQNPRHKITKRGQNVTFRCDPISEHNRLYWYRQTLGQGPEFLTYFQNEAQLEKSRLLSDRFSAERPKGSFSTLEIQRTEQGDSAMYLCASSLGGTEYEQYFGPGTRLTVT.